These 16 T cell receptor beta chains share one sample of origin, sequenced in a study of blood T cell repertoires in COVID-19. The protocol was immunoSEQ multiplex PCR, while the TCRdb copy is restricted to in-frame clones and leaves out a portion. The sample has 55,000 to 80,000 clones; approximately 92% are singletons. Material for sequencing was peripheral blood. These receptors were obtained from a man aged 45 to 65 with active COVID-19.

For the CDR3, the DNA is TGCAGTGCTAGTGACCGGGGGGGCATCAATGAGCAGTTCTTC. Residues: CSASDRGGINEQFF. The rearrangement joins TRBV20-1 to TRBJ2-1; 8 bases match TRBD2. Germline lookup yields CDR1 DFQATT and CDR2 SNEGSKA (reference sequence). V was clipped by 3 bases and J by 6 bases; unmatched bases: 7. CDR3 length: 14 residues.

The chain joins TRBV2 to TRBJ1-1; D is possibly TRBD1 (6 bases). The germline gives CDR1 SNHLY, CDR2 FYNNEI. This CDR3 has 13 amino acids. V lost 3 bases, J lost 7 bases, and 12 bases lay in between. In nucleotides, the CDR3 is TGTGCCAGCAGTGATCAGGGGCCCTATGAAGCTTTCTTT. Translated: CASSDQGPYEAFF.

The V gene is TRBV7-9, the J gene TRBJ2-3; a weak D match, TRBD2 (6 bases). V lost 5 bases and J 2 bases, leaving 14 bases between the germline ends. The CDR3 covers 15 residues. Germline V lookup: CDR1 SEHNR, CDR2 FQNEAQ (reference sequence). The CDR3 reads CASSVGGYNTDTQYF. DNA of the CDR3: TGTGCCAGCAGCGTGGGGGGTTATAACACAGATACGCAGTATTTT.

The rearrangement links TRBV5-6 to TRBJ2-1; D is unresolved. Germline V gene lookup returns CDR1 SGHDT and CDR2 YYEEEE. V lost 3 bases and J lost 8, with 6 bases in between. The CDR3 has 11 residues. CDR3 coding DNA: TGTGCCAGCAGCTCCCCTTATGAGCAGTTCTTC. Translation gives CASSSPYEQFF.

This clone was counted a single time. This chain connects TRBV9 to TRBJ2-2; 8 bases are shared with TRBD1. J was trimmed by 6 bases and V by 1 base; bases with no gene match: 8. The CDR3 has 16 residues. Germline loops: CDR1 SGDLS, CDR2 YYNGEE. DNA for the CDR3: TGTGCCAGCAGCGTAAGTCAGGGGGCAAATTCCGGGGAGCTGTTTTTT. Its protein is CASSVSQGANSGELFF. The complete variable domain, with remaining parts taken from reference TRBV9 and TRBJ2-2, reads DSGVTQTPKHLITATGQRVTLRCSPRSGDLSVYWYQQSLDQGLQFLIQYYNGEERAKGNILERFSAQQFPDLHSELNLSSLELGDSALYFCASSVSQGANSGELFFGEGSRLTVL.

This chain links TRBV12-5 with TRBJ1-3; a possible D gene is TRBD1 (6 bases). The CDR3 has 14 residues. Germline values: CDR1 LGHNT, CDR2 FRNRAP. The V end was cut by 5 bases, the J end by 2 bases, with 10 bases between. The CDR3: CASGLGQTGNTIYF. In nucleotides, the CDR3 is TGTGCTAGTGGTCTAGGACAGACTGGAAACACCATATATTTT.

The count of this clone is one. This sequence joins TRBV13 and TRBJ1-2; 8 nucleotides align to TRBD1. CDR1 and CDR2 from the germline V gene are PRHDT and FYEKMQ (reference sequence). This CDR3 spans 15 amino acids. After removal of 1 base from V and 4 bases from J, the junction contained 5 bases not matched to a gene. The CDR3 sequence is CASSLVRTGSYGYTF. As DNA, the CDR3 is TGTGCCAGCAGCTTAGTCAGGACAGGGTCCTATGGCTACACCTTC.

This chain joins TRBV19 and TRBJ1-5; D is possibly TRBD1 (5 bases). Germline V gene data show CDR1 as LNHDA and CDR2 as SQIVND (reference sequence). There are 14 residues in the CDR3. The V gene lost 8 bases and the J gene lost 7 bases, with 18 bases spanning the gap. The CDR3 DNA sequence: TGTGCCAGTTCTTACAGGTTTATAGGCCAGCCCCAGCATTTT. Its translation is CASSYRFIGQPQHF.

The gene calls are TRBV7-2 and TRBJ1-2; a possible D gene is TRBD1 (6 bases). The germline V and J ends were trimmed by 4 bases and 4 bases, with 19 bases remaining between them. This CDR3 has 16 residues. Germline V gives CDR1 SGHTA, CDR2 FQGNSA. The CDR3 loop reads CASSSETAGEGYGYTF. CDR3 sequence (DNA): TGTGCCAGCAGCTCGGAAACAGCAGGGGAAGGCTATGGCTACACCTTC.

CDR3 region: CSASPSGGGPNEQFF. The CDR3 nucleotides read TGCAGTGCCAGTCCTAGCGGGGGAGGCCCCAATGAGCAGTTCTTC. The J gene is TRBJ2-1, the V gene TRBV20-1; 10 positions agree with TRBD2. V trimming: 6 bases; J trimming: 6 bases; junction bases outside the gene matches: 11. The CDR3 loop spans 15 amino acids. CDR1 DFQATT and CDR2 SNEGSKA come from the germline V gene (reference sequence).

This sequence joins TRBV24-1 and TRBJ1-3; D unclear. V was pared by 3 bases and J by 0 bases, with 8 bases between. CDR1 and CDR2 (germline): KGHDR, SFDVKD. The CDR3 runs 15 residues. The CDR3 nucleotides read TGTGCCACCAGTGATATCCCAGGCTCTGGAAACACCATATATTTT. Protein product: CATSDIPGSGNTIYF.

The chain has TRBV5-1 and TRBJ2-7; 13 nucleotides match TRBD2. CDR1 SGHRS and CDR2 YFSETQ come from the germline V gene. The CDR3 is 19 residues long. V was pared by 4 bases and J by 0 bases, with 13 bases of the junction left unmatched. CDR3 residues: CASSLTLGTSGAHSYEQYF. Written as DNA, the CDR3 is TGCGCCAGCAGCCTTACCCTAGGGACTAGCGGGGCGCACTCCTACGAGCAGTACTTC.

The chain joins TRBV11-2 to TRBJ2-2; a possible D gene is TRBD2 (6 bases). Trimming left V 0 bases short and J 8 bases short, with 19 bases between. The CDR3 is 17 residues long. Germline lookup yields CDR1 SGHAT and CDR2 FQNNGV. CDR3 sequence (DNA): TGTGCCAGCAGCTTAGATGGGGGACTCCTTTTGGGTGGGGAGCTGTTTTTT. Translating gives CASSLDGGLLLGGELFF.

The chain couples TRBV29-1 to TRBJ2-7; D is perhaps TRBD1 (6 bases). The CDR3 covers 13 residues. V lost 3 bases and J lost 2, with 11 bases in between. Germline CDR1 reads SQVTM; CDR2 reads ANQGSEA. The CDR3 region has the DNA TGCAGCGTTGAGGCCAGGGGAACCTACGAGCAGTACTTC. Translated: CSVEARGTYEQYF.

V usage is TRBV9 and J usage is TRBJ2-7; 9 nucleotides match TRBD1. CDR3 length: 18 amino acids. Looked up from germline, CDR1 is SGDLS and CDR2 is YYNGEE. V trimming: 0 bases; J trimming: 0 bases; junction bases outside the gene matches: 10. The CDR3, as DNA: TGTGCCAGCAGCGTAGCGGGGGGAGGGACAGGGCCCTCCTACGAGCAGTACTTC. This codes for CASSVAGGGTGPSYEQYF.

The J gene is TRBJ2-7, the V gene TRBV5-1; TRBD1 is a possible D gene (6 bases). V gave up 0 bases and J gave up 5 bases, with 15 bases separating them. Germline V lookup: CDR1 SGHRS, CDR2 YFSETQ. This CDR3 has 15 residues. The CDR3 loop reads CASSLGWGPSNEQYF. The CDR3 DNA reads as TGCGCCAGCAGCTTGGGTTGGGGGCCAAGCAACGAGCAGTACTTC.